These 29 T cell receptor beta chains were all obtained from the same sample, sequenced in a study of blood T cell repertoires in COVID-19. Libraries were prepared by immunoSEQ multiplex PCR; TCRdb keeps only in-frame clonotypes and omits some of them. The sample contains about 330,000 clones, about 82% of which appear only once. Sequenced material: peripheral blood. The receptors were gathered from a human donor in a cohort sampled during active COVID-19.

This clone came up once. This chain joins TRBV10-2 and TRBJ1-5, with 10 bases aligning to TRBD1. Germline V CDR1 and CDR2: WSHSY, SAAADI. This CDR3 contains 14 residues. Losses at the gene ends were 9 bases for V and 6 bases for J; bases not matched to a gene: 8. The CDR3 is CASVDRGQFQPQHF. The CDR3, as DNA: TGCGCCAGTGTTGACAGGGGGCAATTTCAGCCCCAGCATTTT.

The rearrangement uses TRBV3-1 (or the pseudogene TRBV3-2) and TRBJ1-1, with D possibly being TRBD1 (6 bases). The CDR3 is made up of 14 amino acids. Germline CDR1 LGHDT, CDR2 YNNKEL (reference sequence). Trimming shortened V by 4 bases and J by 5 bases, and 14 bases separated the two germline ends. The CDR3 sequence is CASSPRTGLTEAFF. The CDR3 DNA sequence: TGTGCCAGCAGCCCCCGAACAGGGTTGACTGAAGCTTTCTTT.

CDR3 sequence (DNA): TGTGCCAGCAGCTCCTATAGCGGGGGGGCCTCCAAAAACATTCAGTACTTC. It is translated as CASSSYSGGASKNIQYF. The chain employs TRBV7-2 and TRBJ2-4, with 11 bases that match TRBD2. The J segment lost 2 bases and the V segment lost 4 bases, leaving 7 bases of the junction unmatched. CDR1 SGHTA and CDR2 FQGNSA come from the germline V gene. CDR3 length: 17 amino acids.

V gene TRBV6-5 combines with J gene TRBJ1-1; 7 bases map to TRBD1. In germline, CDR1 is MNHEY, CDR2 SVGAGI. There are 13 residues in the CDR3. The V and J ends lost 7 bases and 9 bases, in that order; junction bases with no gene match: 11. As DNA, the CDR3 is TGTGCCAGCAAACTACCGGGACAGCAAAAAGCTTTCTTT. Amino acids: CASKLPGQQKAFF.

A single count supports this clone. V is TRBV5-1 and J is TRBJ2-3, with 7 bases matching TRBD2. Germline V gene lookup returns CDR1 SGHRS and CDR2 YFSETQ. The V segment lost 2 bases and the J segment 0 bases; nucleotides outside the gene matches: 12. The CDR3 consists of 18 residues. The CDR3 protein is CASSLLPLLATSTDTQYF. In nucleotides, the CDR3 is TGCGCCAGCAGCTTACTCCCCTTACTAGCGACCAGCACAGATACGCAGTATTTT.

The chain joins TRBV5-6 to TRBJ1-3, with D perhaps TRBD1 (5 bases). This CDR3 is 15 amino acids long. V was trimmed by 2 bases and J by 7 bases, leaving 16 bases between them. Germline lookup yields CDR1 SGHDT and CDR2 YYEEEE. The CDR3 DNA sequence: TGTGCCAGCAGCTTACGAAGGGGCGGGAGGAACACCATATATTTT. As protein: CASSLRRGGRNTIYF.

The V call is TRBV4-1, the J call TRBJ1-1; 8 nucleotides match TRBD1. Germline CDR1 MGHRA, CDR2 YSYEKL. V was pared by 0 bases and J by 1 base, with 1 base of the junction left unmatched. The CDR3 runs 15 residues. The CDR3 here is CASSQEGTGNTEAFF. In DNA form, the CDR3 reads TGCGCCAGCAGCCAAGAAGGGACAGGGAACACTGAAGCTTTCTTT.

The CDR3 loop is CASIGRGGYEQYF. Written as DNA, the CDR3 is TGTGCCAGTATTGGCCGCGGGGGCTACGAGCAGTACTTC. The gene calls are TRBV19 and TRBJ2-7; 7 bases fit TRBD2. The CDR3 is made up of 13 amino acids. Per the germline V gene, CDR1 is LNHDA and CDR2 is SQIVND (reference sequence). After removal of 7 bases from V and 3 bases from J, the junction contained 6 bases not matched to a gene.

This clone showed up just a few times. The chain combines TRBV18 with TRBJ1-4; 8 bases are shared with TRBD1. CDR1 is KGHSH and CDR2 is LQKENI in the germline V gene. With 0 bases clipped from V and 4 bases from J, the junction kept 4 bases outside the gene matches. CDR3 length: 16 amino acids. CDR3 protein: CASSPPVQGVNEKLFF. In DNA, the CDR3 is TGTGCCAGCTCACCACCGGTACAGGGGGTTAATGAAAAACTGTTTTTT.

In nucleotides, the CDR3 is TGTGCCAGCAGCTCCTTCGGGACTAGCGGGGGGGCCAGCCTCTCCGGGGAGCTGTTTTTT. Its translation: CASSSFGTSGGASLSGELFF. This chain links TRBV5-5 with TRBJ2-2; 16 bases line up with TRBD2. The CDR3 runs 20 residues. V lost 3 bases to trimming and J lost 6 bases; unmatched junction nucleotides: 14. Germline assignment: CDR1 SGHKS and CDR2 YYEKEE (reference sequence).

The gene calls are TRBV6-5 and TRBJ2-7, with 9 bases identical to TRBD2. Per the germline V gene, CDR1 is MNHEY and CDR2 is SVGAGI. This CDR3 is built from 14 residues. V shed 6 bases and J 6 bases; nucleotides not matched to a gene: 9. This CDR3 is CASRATGTSSEQYF. CDR3 bases: TGTGCCAGCAGGGCAACCGGGACTAGCTCCGAGCAGTACTTC.

This rearrangement joins TRBV28 to TRBJ2-7, with 8 bases that match TRBD1. CDR3 length equals 15 residues. With V trimmed by 5 bases and J by 0 bases, 6 bases remained unmatched. Per the germline V gene, CDR1 is MDHEN and CDR2 is SYDVKM. The CDR3 loop reads CASSPWDRFSYEQYF. In DNA form, the CDR3 reads TGTGCCAGCAGTCCCTGGGACAGGTTCTCCTACGAGCAGTACTTC.

The V gene is TRBV6-5, the J gene TRBJ1-1; weak D call: TRBD1 (5 bases). Germline CDR1 reads MNHEY; CDR2 reads SVGAGI. V was cut by 0 bases and J by 3 bases, with 11 bases left in between. The CDR3 runs to 15 residues. The CDR3 DNA reads as TGTGCCAGCAGTTACTCGACGGGGGGGGACACTGAAGCTTTCTTT. The encoded protein is CASSYSTGGDTEAFF.

The rearrangement joins TRBV20-1 to TRBJ2-5; D gene uncertain. V was clipped by 2 bases and J by 5 bases, with 6 bases between them. This CDR3 is built from 11 residues. The V gene's germline CDR1 is DFQATT and CDR2 SNEGSKA (reference sequence). The CDR3 DNA is TGCAGTGCTAGACCCCTGGAGACCCAGTACTTC. Amino acids: CSARPLETQYF.

V is TRBV19 and J is TRBJ1-1; TRBD1 is a possible D gene (5 bases). The CDR3 sequence is 12 residues long. Germline V gives CDR1 LNHDA, CDR2 SQIVND (reference sequence). V was shortened by 10 bases and J by 8 bases, with 17 bases between the two germline ends. CDR3 amino acids: CATRDSITEAFF. CDR3 sequence (DNA): TGTGCCACCCGGGACTCAATTACAGAAGCTTTCTTT.

The chain has TRBV4-2 and TRBJ2-3, with D maybe TRBD2 (6 bases). The CDR3 consists of 16 residues. The germline V and J ends were trimmed by 1 base and 1 base, with 12 bases remaining between them. Germline V CDR1 and CDR2: LGHNA, YNFKEQ. CDR3 amino acids: CASSQGWGEGTDTQYF. CDR3 DNA: TGTGCCAGCAGCCAAGGTTGGGGGGAGGGCACAGATACGCAGTATTTT.

The rearrangement uses TRBV24-1 and TRBJ2-7; D is uncertain. With 3 bases removed from V and 6 bases from J, the gap between germline ends came to 20 bases. Per the germline V gene, CDR1 is KGHDR and CDR2 is SFDVKD. The CDR3 spans 16 residues. The CDR3 DNA is TGTGCCACCAGTGATAACCGTACACCCTATACGGGCGAGCAGTACTTC. It translates to CATSDNRTPYTGEQYF.

This clone was counted between two and nine times. The chain recombines TRBV7-9 with TRBJ1-1; no definite D call. V lost 0 bases and J 1 base, leaving 9 bases between the germline ends. The CDR3 has 15 amino acids. Germline values: CDR1 SEHNR, CDR2 FQNEAQ (reference sequence). CDR3 in DNA: TGTGCCAGCAGCTTAGCGCTAAGTGCGAACACTGAAGCTTTCTTT. Translating it yields CASSLALSANTEAFF.

As concerns this clone: Other DNA sequences in the sample encode the same CDR3. The J gene is TRBJ1-2, the V gene TRBV30, with D perhaps TRBD1 (5 bases). Germline assignment: CDR1 GTSNPN and CDR2 SVGIG (reference sequence). The V end was cut by 1 base, the J end by 0 bases, with 9 bases between. The CDR3 sequence is 14 residues long. The chain's CDR3 is CAWSGGGANYGYTF. The DNA for the CDR3 is TGTGCCTGGAGTGGCGGGGGAGCTAACTATGGCTACACCTTC.

The chain is built from TRBV18 and TRBJ2-6; perhaps TRBD2 as D (5 bases). This CDR3 contains 15 residues. V lost 5 bases and J 0 bases, leaving 8 bases between the germline ends. Germline values: CDR1 KGHSH, CDR2 LQKENI. The CDR3, as DNA: TGTGCCAGCTCAGTGCGGGCCTCTGGGGCCAACGTCCTGACTTTC. This translates into CASSVRASGANVLTF.

The V call is TRBV27, the J call TRBJ2-1; D is unclear. The V end lost 4 bases, the J end lost 9 bases, and 10 bases lay between the germline ends. The CDR3 has 12 residues. Germline values: CDR1 MNHEY, CDR2 SMNVEV (reference sequence). CDR3 bases: TGTGCCAGCAGTTCCAGTTATGGTGAGCAGTTCTTC. Encoded protein: CASSSSYGEQFF.

The V call is TRBV30, the J call TRBJ1-1; TRBD1 is a possible D gene (6 bases). Germline V gene sequence: CDR1 GTSNPN, CDR2 SVGIG (reference sequence). This CDR3 spans 14 amino acids. Trimming left V 4 bases short and J 1 base short, with 13 bases between. CDR3 sequence: CAWKWAGANTEAFF. CDR3 DNA sequence: TGTGCCTGGAAGTGGGCGGGGGCGAACACTGAAGCTTTCTTT. The variable domain in full, with the rest retrieved from reference TRBV30 and TRBJ1-1, is SQTIHQWPATLVQPVGSPLSLECTVEGTSNPNLYWYRQAAGRGLQLLFYSVGIGQISSEVPQNLSASRPQDRQFILSSKKLLLSDSGFYLCAWKWAGANTEAFFGQGTRLTVV.

The gene calls are TRBV5-1 and TRBJ2-7; D uncertain. V lost 0 bases and J lost 4, with 11 bases in between. Germline CDR1 reads SGHRS; CDR2 reads YFSETQ. CDR3 length equals 14 residues. DNA for the CDR3: TGCGCCAGCAGCTTGGCGGCCGAGAGGTACGAGCAGTACTTC. This gives the protein CASSLAAERYEQYF.

V gene TRBV28 combines with J gene TRBJ1-5; D is undetermined. The CDR3 extends over 16 amino acids. Between the trimmed V and J ends, which lost 3 bases and 2 bases, there was a span of 14 bases. Germline lookup yields CDR1 MDHEN and CDR2 SYDVKM. The CDR3 nucleotides are TGTGCCAGCAGTTTTCCAGAGGAGAAGGGCAATCAGCCCCAGCATTTT. It codes for CASSFPEEKGNQPQHF. Using reference TRBV28 and TRBJ1-5 for the parts outside the CDR3, the full variable domain is DVKVTQSSRYLVKRTGEKVFLECVQDMDHENMFWYRQDPGLGLRLIYFSYDVKMKEKGDIPEGYSVSREKKERFSLILESASTNQTSMYLCASSFPEEKGNQPQHFGDGTRLSIL.

V is TRBV9 and J is TRBJ2-1; TRBD2 agrees at 9 bases. CDR1 and CDR2 from the germline V gene are SGDLS and YYNGEE. CDR3 length: 15 amino acids. Trimming at V came to 0 bases and at J to 8 bases, leaving 6 bases not matched to a gene. The CDR3 DNA reads as TGTGCCAGCAGCGTAGCCAGCGGGGGGTCGCATGAGCAGTTCTTC. It codes for CASSVASGGSHEQFF.

The rearrangement links TRBV30 to TRBJ1-2; TRBD1 matches 7 bases. Germline V lookup: CDR1 GTSNPN, CDR2 SVGIG (reference sequence). This CDR3 region has 12 residues. V gave up 0 bases and J gave up 5 bases; unmatched junction bases: 0. The CDR3 sequence is CAWSVTGYGYTF. DNA of the CDR3: TGTGCCTGGAGTGTGACAGGGTATGGCTACACCTTC.

The table lists this clone with a few counts. V and J are TRBV5-6 and TRBJ2-7; D unclear. This CDR3 has 12 amino acids. The germline V and J ends were trimmed by 5 bases and 2 bases, with 8 bases remaining between them. Germline V gene data show CDR1 as SGHDT and CDR2 as YYEEEE. CDR3 sequence reads: CASSLQPYEQYF. CDR3 nucleotides: TGTGCCAGCAGTTTACAACCCTACGAGCAGTACTTC.

The V call is TRBV10-2, the J call TRBJ2-5, with 11 bases lining up with TRBD2. CDR3 size: 15 residues. Trimming cost V 2 bases and J 5 bases; bases outside gene matches: 4. CDR1 is WSHSY and CDR2 is SAAADI in the germline V gene. CDR3 coding DNA: TGCGCCAGCAGTGAGCAACTAGCGGGGGTGGAGACCCAGTACTTC. Translation: CASSEQLAGVETQYF.

The chain recombines TRBV6-1 with TRBJ1-1, with a tentative D call TRBD1 (5 bases). CDR1 MNHNS and CDR2 SASEGT come from the germline V gene. Deletions cut 4 bases from V and 0 bases from J, with 15 bases between. The CDR3 loop spans 16 amino acids. The CDR3 sequence is CASSGGWGGVNTEAFF. The CDR3 DNA reads as TGTGCCAGCAGTGGCGGGTGGGGGGGAGTGAACACTGAAGCTTTCTTT.